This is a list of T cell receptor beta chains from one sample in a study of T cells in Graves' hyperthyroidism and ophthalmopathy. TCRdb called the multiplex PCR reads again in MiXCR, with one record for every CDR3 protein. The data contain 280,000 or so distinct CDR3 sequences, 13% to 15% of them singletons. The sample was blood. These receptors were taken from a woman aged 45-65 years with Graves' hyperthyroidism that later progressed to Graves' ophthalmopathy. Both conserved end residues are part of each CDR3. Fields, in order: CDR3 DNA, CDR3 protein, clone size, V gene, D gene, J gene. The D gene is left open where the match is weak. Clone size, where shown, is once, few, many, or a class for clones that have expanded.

TGTGCCAGCAGTGAAGTGAGGTCCATTCAGTACTTC	CASSEVRSIQYF	few	TRBV6-1	-	TRBJ2-4
TGTGCCAGCAGTGTCGGAGGGCGAGAGACCCAGTACTTC	CASSVGGRETQYF	many	TRBV2	-	TRBJ2-5
TGTGCCAGCATTACCTCCTACCGGTCCACTGAAGCTTTCTTT	CASITSYRSTEAFF	few	TRBV28	-	TRBJ1-1
TGTGCCACCTCCAGGGGAGGAGGGGAAAAACTGTTTTTT	CATSRGGGEKLFF	many	TRBV2	-	TRBJ1-4
TGTGCCAGCAGCCAGGCGGGACAGTCAGATACGCAGTATTTT	CASSQAGQSDTQYF	many	TRBV12-3/TRBV12-4	-	TRBJ2-3
TGCAGCGTTGGCCCGGTTATCTATGGCTACACCTTC	CSVGPVIYGYTF	few	TRBV29-1	-	TRBJ1-2
TGTGCCAGCAGTGACACCTGGAGTGAGCAGTTCTTC	CASSDTWSEQFF	many	TRBV25-1	-	TRBJ2-1
TGTGCCAGCAGCCAAGTGGGGGGACTAGCGGGCGAGCAGTACTTC	CASSQVGGLAGEQYF	once	TRBV3-1	TRBD2	TRBJ2-7
TGCGCCAGCAGCTTACCACTAGCGGGAGCTACAGATACGCAGTATTTT	CASSLPLAGATDTQYF	many	TRBV5-1	TRBD2	TRBJ2-3
TGTGCCAGCAGCCCTAGACTAGCGGGAGAAGGAGAGACCCAGTACTTC	CASSPRLAGEGETQYF	many	TRBV4-2	TRBD2	TRBJ2-5
TGCAGTGCTAGAGTGGGGACTAGCGCCTACAATGAGCAGTTCTTC	CSARVGTSAYNEQFF	-	TRBV20-1	TRBD2	TRBJ2-1
TGCGCCAGCAGTGAAAGGACAGCGGGAATGGGTGAGCAGTTCTTC	CASSERTAGMGEQFF	few	TRBV10-1	-	TRBJ2-1
TGTGCCAGCAGCCCCGGCCGGGGGGCTCAAGAGACCCAGTACTTC	CASSPGRGAQETQYF	many	TRBV7-2	-	TRBJ2-5
TGTGCCAGCAGACCCACAGGGTGGCGGCCACCCCTCCACTTT	CASRPTGWRPPLHF	-	TRBV28	-	TRBJ1-6
TGTGCCAGCAGCTTAACGGCGGGAGGGCCTCGTCAGTTCTTC	CASSLTAGGPRQFF	-	TRBV11-3	TRBD2	TRBJ2-1
TGTGCCAGCAGTTCACGTCACGGCGAACAGGGGGTTTATATTTATGGCTACACCTTC	CASSSRHGEQGVYIYGYTF	-	TRBV13	TRBD1	TRBJ1-2
TGTGCCAGCAGTTTTCATGTCGAAGAGACCCAGTACTTC	CASSFHVEETQYF	many	TRBV12-3/TRBV12-4	-	TRBJ2-5
TGCGCCAGCAATCGAGGCAACTTC	CASNRGNF	many	TRBV10-1	-	TRBJ2-5
TGTGCCAGCAGAGAAGACCGGGGCAGGAGATACAATGAGCAGTTCTTC	CASREDRGRRYNEQFF	few	TRBV6-1	-	TRBJ2-1
TGTGCCAGCTCACCAGGGGTCTCACGGCTCTACGAGCAGTACTTC	CASSPGVSRLYEQYF	many	TRBV18	-	TRBJ2-7
TGTGCCAGCAGACAGCGGACAGGGGAAGCCCACGAGCAGTACTTC	CASRQRTGEAHEQYF	many	TRBV28	TRBD1	TRBJ2-7
TGCAGTGCTAGATCTGGGGTTCTCGATGAGCAGTTCTTC	CSARSGVLDEQFF	many	TRBV20-1	-	TRBJ2-1
TGCGCCAGCAGCTTGGGGGTAGGGGGTGGCGAGCAGTACTTC	CASSLGVGGGEQYF	many	TRBV5-1	-	TRBJ2-7
TGTGCCAGCAGCCTTGGCCGAGGTCGGGGCTACACCTTC	CASSLGRGRGYTF	-	TRBV7-6	-	TRBJ1-2
TGTGCCAGCAGCTTCAGGGACCCTACAGATACGCAGTATTTT	CASSFRDPTDTQYF	many	TRBV7-9	-	TRBJ2-3
TGCGCCAGCTGCTTCCCCGGACTAGCGTTTAAGCCCCCCGGGTACAATGAGCAGTTCTTC	CASCFPGLAFKPPGYNEQFF	few	TRBV11-2	TRBD2	TRBJ2-1
TGCGCCAGCGGGACAGGGTCAGGAACTGAAGCTTTCTTT	CASGTGSGTEAFF	many	TRBV10-1	TRBD1	TRBJ1-1
TGTGCCAGTCCTCGGGGTGACTATGGCTACACCTTC	CASPRGDYGYTF	-	TRBV2	-	TRBJ1-2
TGTGCCAGCGGACAGGGGGGGCCCTATGGCCACACCTTC	CASGQGGPYGHTF	-	TRBV18	TRBD1	TRBJ1-2
TGTGCCAGCAGCCAAGGTCCCTTAGATACGCAGTATTTT	CASSQGPLDTQYF	-	TRBV13	-	TRBJ2-3
TGCGCCAGCAGCCAGGGGATAGTAGCGGGGACCTACAATGAGCAGTTCTTC	CASSQGIVAGTYNEQFF	-	TRBV4-1	TRBD2	TRBJ2-1
TGCGCCAGCACCGTAGACACAGGGTTCGGGCACAATGAGCAGTTCTTC	CASTVDTGFGHNEQFF	many	TRBV5-1	-	TRBJ2-1
TGTGCCATCGGAAAGGGGCCATACAATGAGCAGTTCTTC	CAIGKGPYNEQFF	many	TRBV19	-	TRBJ2-1
TGTGCCAGCAGCTTCGGGGGCGGGGAGCTGTTTTTT	CASSFGGGELFF	many	TRBV7-3	-	TRBJ2-2
TGTGCCAGCAGTTTAGGGCAGGTTCCCTATGGCTACACCTTC	CASSLGQVPYGYTF	few	TRBV28	-	TRBJ1-2
TGTGCCAGCAGTCCCCTTACAGGGAGAGGTGGTGAAAAACTGTTTTTT	CASSPLTGRGGEKLFF	many	TRBV28	-	TRBJ1-4
TGTGCCAGCAGCTTGGATGGCGGGAGGGCCGATACGCAGTATTTT	CASSLDGGRADTQYF	few	TRBV5-4	TRBD2	TRBJ2-3
TGTGCCAGCAGCCATAGGGGGGGCGAGTTCGAGCAGTACTTC	CASSHRGGEFEQYF	-	TRBV6-1	-	TRBJ2-7
TGTGCCAGTAGTATCCGCCTACTAGCGGGAGGCGGTGCAGATACGCAGTATTTT	CASSIRLLAGGGADTQYF	-	TRBV19	TRBD2	TRBJ2-3
TGTGCCAGCAGCCGAAGAGTTAGCGGAGGGGTAGACATTCAGTACTTC	CASSRRVSGGVDIQYF	few	TRBV5-4	-	TRBJ2-4